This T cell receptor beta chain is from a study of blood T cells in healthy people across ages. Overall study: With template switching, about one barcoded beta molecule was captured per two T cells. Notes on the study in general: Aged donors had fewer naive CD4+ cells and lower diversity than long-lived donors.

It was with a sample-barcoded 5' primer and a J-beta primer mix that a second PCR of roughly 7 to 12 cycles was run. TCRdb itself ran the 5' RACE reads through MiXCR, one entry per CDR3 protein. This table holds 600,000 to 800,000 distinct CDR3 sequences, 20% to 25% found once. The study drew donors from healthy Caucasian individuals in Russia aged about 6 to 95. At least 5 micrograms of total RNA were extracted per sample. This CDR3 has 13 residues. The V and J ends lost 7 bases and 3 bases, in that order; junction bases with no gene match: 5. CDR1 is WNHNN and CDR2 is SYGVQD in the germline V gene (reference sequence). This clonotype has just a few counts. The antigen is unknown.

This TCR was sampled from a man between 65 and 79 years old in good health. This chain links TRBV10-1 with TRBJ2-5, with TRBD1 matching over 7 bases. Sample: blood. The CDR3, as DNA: TGCGCCAGCAATCGGCAGGGGGAAGAGACCCAGTACTTC. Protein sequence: CASNRQGEETQYF.